The present TCR beta chain was sequenced within a study of blood T cell repertoires in COVID-19. The protocol was immunoSEQ multiplex PCR, while the TCRdb copy is restricted to in-frame clones and leaves out a portion. Of 450,000 to 600,000 clones listed, about 85% are singletons. The junction had 12 bases not matched to a gene; V was cut back by 0 bases and J by 0 bases. The CDR3 has 20 residues. Germline loops: CDR1 SGHRS, CDR2 YFSETQ. V usage is TRBV5-1 and J usage is TRBJ2-1; 10 positions agree with TRBD2. This receptor was identified in a woman between 18 and 29 years old who had recovered from COVID-19. Sequences were obtained from PBMCs or T cells enriched from blood (not recorded which). CDR3 in amino acids: CASSLGLAGAVPTSYNEQFF. As DNA, the CDR3 is TGCGCCAGCAGCTTGGGGCTAGCGGGGGCCGTACCAACCTCCTACAATGAGCAGTTCTTC.